The source of this T cell receptor (beta chain) is a study of blood T cell repertoires in COVID-19. Study in general: The study drew acute and convalescent COVID-19 samples from the United States, Italy and Spain. From T cells, B-cell-depleted T cells, or PBMCs came the material, which was cDNA or gDNA.

In the authors' methods: The authors estimated nucleated cell counts from reference gene primer amplification. TCRdb's table, derived via immunoSEQ multiplex PCR, lists solely in-frame clones and lacks some. V and J calls and clone size are those listed in that table; D and trimming were worked out from the DNA. This sample has about 38,000 clones, with 87% found just once. The CDR3 consists of 13 residues. CDR1 is MNHNS, CDR2 SASEGT, per germline. A note on this clone: Germline and junction disagree at one end, which may indicate a read error.

Specimen: peripheral blood. This clonotype originated in a human donor in a cohort sampled during active COVID-19. This rearrangement joins TRBV6-1 to TRBJ2-3; D perhaps matches TRBD2 (6 bases). CDR3 sequence reads: CASREDLAHTQYF. For the CDR3, the DNA is TGTGCCAGCAGGGAAGACCTAGCGCATACGCAGTATTTT.